This entry lists 27 T cell receptor beta chains sequenced from one sample in a study of T-cell reconstitution after alpha-beta-depleted transplantation in children. Unique molecular identifiers were incorporated into the prepared TCRbeta library. TCRdb reprocessed the PCR reads via MiXCR and lists one record per CDR3 protein. The data hold roughly 790,000 distinct CDR3 sequences, with approximately 15% observed a single time. The source material was PBMCs, mostly from graft donor cells, sampled 360 days after TCRalphabeta/CD19-depleted stem cell transplant. Source of these receptors: a male patient younger than 18 who had a stem cell transplant for acute lymphoblastic leukemia, so the T cells may come from the graft donor.

This clonotype was counted only a few times. This rearrangement joins TRBV20-1 to TRBJ2-5, with 8 bases that match TRBD1. This CDR3 has 14 residues. The V and J ends lost 6 bases and 7 bases, in that order; junction bases with no gene match: 13. CDR1 is DFQATT, CDR2 SNEGSKA, per germline (reference sequence). The chain's CDR3 is CSAPYQGAQGTQYF. The CDR3 DNA sequence: TGCAGTGCACCGTATCAGGGGGCGCAGGGGACCCAGTACTTC.

In its sample, this clonotype was seen a few times. The rearrangement links TRBV5-1 to TRBJ2-7, with D tentatively TRBD1 (5 bases). V lost 2 bases to trimming and J lost 3 bases, with 12 bases between them. CDR1 and CDR2 (germline): SGHRS, YFSETQ. This CDR3 is built from 14 residues. The CDR3, as DNA: TGCGCCAGCAGCTTAATCGACAGCCGCTACGAGCAGTACTTC. The encoded protein is CASSLIDSRYEQYF.

This clonotype has just a few counts. The CDR3 is CASSSGFTGGAETQYF. The CDR3 DNA sequence: TGTGCCAGCAGCTCTGGGTTTACAGGGGGCGCGGAGACCCAGTACTTC. The chain uses TRBV7-9 and TRBJ2-5; TRBD1 agrees at 9 bases. The CDR3 sequence is 16 residues long. In germline, CDR1 is SEHNR, CDR2 FQNEAQ (reference sequence). With 4 bases clipped from V and 5 bases from J, the junction kept 11 bases outside the gene matches.

The chain employs TRBV14 and TRBJ2-1, with 12 nucleotides matching TRBD2. The CDR3 consists of 15 residues. CDR1 and CDR2 from the germline V gene are SGHDN and FVKESK. The ends lost 4 bases at V and 7 bases at J; junction bases unmatched: 5. CDR3 sequence reads: CASSRGLAGPNEQFF. For the CDR3, the DNA is TGTGCCAGCAGCCGGGGACTAGCGGGCCCTAATGAGCAGTTCTTC.

A few counts support this clonotype. The chain employs TRBV30 and TRBJ2-7; 7 nucleotides match TRBD1. The CDR3 is made up of 12 amino acids. V was pared by 5 bases and J by 5 bases, with 6 bases of the junction left unmatched. Germline CDR1 reads GTSNPN; CDR2 reads SVGIG (reference sequence). CDR3 DNA: TGTGCCTGGGCCAGGGGGTCCAACGAGCAGTACTTC. It yields the protein CAWARGSNEQYF.

The chain employs TRBV13 and TRBJ2-7, with 8 bases fitting TRBD2. Germline loops: CDR1 PRHDT, CDR2 FYEKMQ (reference sequence). The J segment lost 6 bases and the V segment lost 5 bases, leaving 9 bases of the junction unmatched. The CDR3 has 14 residues. The CDR3 protein is CASSRAGEGIEQYF. The CDR3 DNA sequence: TGTGCCAGCAGCCGAGCGGGAGAAGGGATCGAGCAGTACTTC. Complete variable domain (other parts from reference TRBV13 and TRBJ2-7): AAGVIQSPRHLIKEKRETATLKCYPIPRHDTVYWYQQGPGQDPQFLISFYEKMQSDKGSIPDRFSAQQFSDYHSELNMSSLELGDSALYFCASSRAGEGIEQYFGPGTRLTVT.

This rearrangement joins TRBV7-8 to TRBJ2-1, with 10 bases that match TRBD2. The CDR3 consists of 16 residues. In germline, CDR1 is SGHVS, CDR2 FQNEAQ. The V segment lost 7 bases and the J segment 10 bases; nucleotides outside the gene matches: 16. For the CDR3, the DNA is TGTGCCAGCATCATAGGGCGCAGCGGGAGGGTTCGGGAGCAGTTCTTC. Its translation is CASIIGRSGRVREQFF. Drawing the rest from reference TRBV7-8 and TRBJ2-1, the complete variable domain is GAGVSQSPRYKVAKRGQDVALRCDPISGHVSLFWYQQALGQGPEFLTYFQNEAQLDKSGLPSDRFFAERPEGSVSTLKIQRTQQEDSAVYLCASIIGRSGRVREQFFGPGTRLTVL.

V usage is TRBV13 and J usage is TRBJ2-3; D not resolved. Trimming cost V 2 bases and J 6 bases, with 15 bases left between them. Germline CDR1 PRHDT, CDR2 FYEKMQ (reference sequence). The CDR3 length is 15 residues. In nucleotides, the CDR3 is TGTGCCAGCAGCTTAAAAAGGCTAGTTAAGGATACGCAGTATTTT. This sequence encodes CASSLKRLVKDTQYF.

The rearrangement joins TRBV6-1 to TRBJ1-2, with 9 positions matching TRBD1. Trimming cost V 6 bases and J 2 bases; bases outside gene matches: 7. CDR3 length: 15 amino acids. Germline V gene sequence: CDR1 MNHNS, CDR2 SASEGT. CDR3 DNA: TGTGCCAGCAGAATCCCTGGACAGGGGAACTATGGCTACACCTTC. It translates to CASRIPGQGNYGYTF.

This clonotype came up a few times. The chain carries TRBV12-3 or TRBV12-4 and TRBJ2-5; a possible D gene is TRBD2 (6 bases). The CDR3 has 14 residues. V was cut by 7 bases and J by 2 bases, with 14 bases left in between. CDR3: CASNWASEQETQYF. DNA for the CDR3: TGTGCCAGCAATTGGGCTAGCGAACAAGAGACCCAGTACTTC.

This clonotype showed up many times. The rearrangement joins TRBV29-1 to TRBJ2-1, with 8 bases lining up with TRBD2. Germline loops: CDR1 SQVTM, CDR2 ANQGSEA. The CDR3 covers 15 residues. Trimming cost V 2 bases and J 1 base; bases outside gene matches: 4. In DNA form, the CDR3 reads TGCAGCGTTGAAAAACTAGCGGAATCCTACAATGAGCAGTTCTTC. It is translated as CSVEKLAESYNEQFF.

This chain connects TRBV18 to TRBJ1-6; D gene uncertain. The CDR3 totals 15 residues. The V gene's germline CDR1 is KGHSH and CDR2 LQKENI. The ends were cut back, 2 bases at V and 3 bases at J, with 8 bases in the middle. As DNA, the CDR3 is TGTGCCAGCTCACCAGTCAGCGGCTATAATTCACCCCTCCACTTT. Its protein is CASSPVSGYNSPLHF.

V usage is TRBV12-3 or TRBV12-4 and J usage is TRBJ2-7; D unclear. This CDR3 region has 12 residues. Trimming removed 1 base at V and 7 bases at J, with 8 bases between. The CDR3 here is CASSLDPVEQYF. The DNA for the CDR3 is TGTGCCAGCAGTTTAGATCCAGTGGAGCAGTACTTC.

This clonotype appeared a few times. The CDR3 coding sequence is TGTGCCAGCAGTTGGGGGACTAGCTCCTACAATGAGCAGTTCTTC. Translated, it gives CASSWGTSSYNEQFF. The V gene is TRBV12-3 or TRBV12-4, the J gene TRBJ2-1, with 8 bases fitting TRBD2. J was trimmed by 0 bases and V by 4 bases; bases with no gene match: 2. CDR3 length: 15 amino acids.

This clonotype came up a few times. This sequence joins TRBV10-2 and TRBJ2-1; D remains ambiguous. Trimming took off 5 bases at V and 8 bases at J, with 7 bases between the two ends. CDR1 and CDR2 from the germline V gene are WSHSY and SAAADI. This CDR3 contains 11 residues. The CDR3 loop reads CASSPQHEQFF. DNA for the CDR3: TGCGCCAGCAGTCCTCAGCATGAGCAGTTCTTC.

There are a few counts of this clonotype. This sequence joins TRBV5-1 and TRBJ2-7; D ambiguous. Deletions cut 0 bases from V and 3 bases from J, with 7 bases between. The CDR3 sequence is 13 residues long. Germline CDR1 is SGHRS and CDR2 is YFSETQ. The CDR3 loop is CASSLVANYEQYF. For the CDR3, the DNA is TGCGCCAGCAGCTTGGTGGCTAACTACGAGCAGTACTTC.

The sample holds a few counts of this clonotype. V usage is TRBV15 and J usage is TRBJ1-2; the match to TRBD1 covers 11 bases. Germline CDR1 is LNHNV and CDR2 is YYDKDF (reference sequence). The length of the CDR3 is 17 residues. J gave up 8 bases and V 0 bases, and 11 bases lay outside the gene matches. CDR3 loop: CATSRDQDRGHVKGYTF. Here the CDR3 DNA reads TGTGCCACCAGCAGAGATCAGGACAGGGGGCATGTGAAGGGCTACACCTTC.

The chain uses TRBV20-1 and TRBJ2-1; D possibly corresponds to TRBD2 (5 bases). Per the germline V gene, CDR1 is DFQATT and CDR2 is SNEGSKA (reference sequence). This CDR3 has 13 residues. Trimming left V 3 bases short and J 4 bases short, with 10 bases between. The CDR3 loop reads CSASLPGYNEQFF. Written as DNA, the CDR3 is TGCAGTGCTAGCCTCCCGGGGTACAATGAGCAGTTCTTC.

Remarks on this clonotype: With a much larger clone just one base away, this may be a read error. This CDR3 fails to terminate in the conserved phenylalanine or tryptophan, so it likely reflects a read error. This rearrangement joins TRBV7-8 to TRBJ2-7; 9 positions match TRBD1. The CDR3 is 18 amino acids. J lost 3 bases, V lost 1 base, and 13 bases had no gene match. CDR1 SGHVS and CDR2 FQNEAQ come from the germline V gene. In nucleotides, the CDR3 is TGTGCCAGCAGCTTAGTGGGTCGAGCGGGACAGGGCCACTACGAGCAGTACATC. Translation gives CASSLVGRAGQGHYEQYI.

The chain uses TRBV2 and TRBJ2-7; possible D gene TRBD2, 6 bases. The CDR3 consists of 15 residues. Per the germline V gene, CDR1 is SNHLY and CDR2 is FYNNEI. V shed 8 bases and J shed 0 bases, with 17 bases lying between them. The DNA of the CDR3 is TGTGCCAGCTGGTGGGGGGTACTCCGCTCCTACGAGCAGTACTTC. This codes for CASWWGVLRSYEQYF.

V usage is TRBV5-6 and J usage is TRBJ2-4; D is uncertain. The CDR3 covers 15 residues. CDR1 is SGHDT and CDR2 is YYEEEE in the germline V gene. V dropped 4 bases and J dropped 1 base, with 12 bases sitting between them. The CDR3 DNA reads as TGTGCCAGCAGCCTTGGACCTCTGGCCAAAAACATTCAGTACTTC. Its translation is CASSLGPLAKNIQYF.

This clonotype was seen a few times. This CDR3 reads CASSSQRISVQANEKLFF. Written as DNA, the CDR3 is TGTGCCAGCAGCTCACAAAGGATATCGGTCCAAGCTAATGAAAAACTGTTTTTT. J is TRBJ1-4 and V is TRBV7-8; D not certain. Trimming removed 4 bases from V and 3 bases from J, with 21 bases in between. CDR1 and CDR2 from the germline V gene are SGHVS and FQNEAQ. This CDR3 has 18 residues.

This clonotype appeared many times. The chain carries TRBV7-8 and TRBJ1-6; 9 positions agree with TRBD1. The V gene end was trimmed by 3 bases and the J gene end by 12 bases; junction bases not matched to a gene: 3. CDR1 is SGHVS and CDR2 is FQNEAQ in the germline V gene. The CDR3 has 13 residues. Here the CDR3 reads CASSLGQGLPLHF. CDR3 DNA sequence: TGTGCCAGCAGCTTGGGACAGGGATTACCCCTCCACTTT. Together with reference TRBV7-8 and TRBJ1-6, the CDR3 gives the full variable domain: GAGVSQSPRYKVAKRGQDVALRCDPISGHVSLFWYQQALGQGPEFLTYFQNEAQLDKSGLPSDRFFAERPEGSVSTLKIQRTQQEDSAVYLCASSLGQGLPLHFGNGTRLTVT.

The chain carries TRBV6-1 and TRBJ2-1, with D possibly TRBD1 on 5 matching bases. V was clipped by 6 bases and J by 9 bases, with 9 bases between them. The CDR3 is made up of 11 amino acids. Germline V gives CDR1 MNHNS, CDR2 SASEGT. CDR3 DNA: TGTGCCAGCAGGGACAATGGTGAGCAGTTCTTC. Its translation: CASRDNGEQFF.

This chain joins TRBV7-2 and TRBJ2-3; D is uncertain. Germline values: CDR1 SGHTA, CDR2 FQGNSA. This CDR3 has 16 amino acids. Trimming stripped 3 bases from V and 2 bases from J, with 15 bases between. In DNA form, the CDR3 reads TGTGCCAGCAGCTTCGTCGCTCTCTTCAACACAGATACGCAGTATTTT. Protein product: CASSFVALFNTDTQYF.

This clonotype was found a few times. V is TRBV6-5 and J is TRBJ2-1; 7 positions match TRBD2. The CDR3 has 15 residues. V was clipped by 6 bases and J by 10 bases; unmatched bases: 15. Looked up from germline, CDR1 is MNHEY and CDR2 is SVGAGI. The CDR3 nucleotides read TGTGCCAGCAGCTACCGGGACGGGAGGTGGGGCGAGCAGTTCTTC. Protein product: CASSYRDGRWGEQFF.

This clonotype was seen at least ten times. V is TRBV11-2 and J is TRBJ1-1; 7 bases fit TRBD1. V lost 5 bases, J lost 8 bases, and 8 bases stayed unmatched. This CDR3 has 13 residues. Looked up from germline, CDR1 is SGHAT and CDR2 is FQNNGV. The CDR3 nucleotides read TGTGCCAGCAGCCCATGGACAGGCTGGGAAGCTTTCTTT. Protein product: CASSPWTGWEAFF.